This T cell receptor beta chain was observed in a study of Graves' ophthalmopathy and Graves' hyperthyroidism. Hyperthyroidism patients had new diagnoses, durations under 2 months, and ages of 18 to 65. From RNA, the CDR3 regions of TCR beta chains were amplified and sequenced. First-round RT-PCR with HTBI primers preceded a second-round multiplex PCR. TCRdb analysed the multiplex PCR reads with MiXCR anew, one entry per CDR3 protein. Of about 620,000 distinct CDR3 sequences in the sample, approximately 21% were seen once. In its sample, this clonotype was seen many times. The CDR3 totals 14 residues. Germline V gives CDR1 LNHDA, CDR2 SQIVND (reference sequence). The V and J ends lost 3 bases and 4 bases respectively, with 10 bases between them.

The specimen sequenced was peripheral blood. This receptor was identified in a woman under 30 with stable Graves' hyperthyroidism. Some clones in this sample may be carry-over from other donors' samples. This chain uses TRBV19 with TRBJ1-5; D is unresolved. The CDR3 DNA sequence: TGTGCCAGTAGTATGATGACGGAGAATCAGCCCCAGCATTTT. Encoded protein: CASSMMTENQPQHF.